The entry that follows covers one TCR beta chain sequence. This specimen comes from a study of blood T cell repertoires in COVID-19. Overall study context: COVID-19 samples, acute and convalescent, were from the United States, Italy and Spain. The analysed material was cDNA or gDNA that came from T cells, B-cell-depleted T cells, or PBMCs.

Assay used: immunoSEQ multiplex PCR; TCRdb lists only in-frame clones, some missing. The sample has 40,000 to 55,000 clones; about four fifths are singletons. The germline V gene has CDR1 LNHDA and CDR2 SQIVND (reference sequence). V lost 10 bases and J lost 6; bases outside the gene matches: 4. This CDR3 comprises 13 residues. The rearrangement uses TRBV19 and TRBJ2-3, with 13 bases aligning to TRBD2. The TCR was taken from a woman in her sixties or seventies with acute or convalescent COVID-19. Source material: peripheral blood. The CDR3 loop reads CATSLAGGDTQYF. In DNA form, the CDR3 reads TGTGCCACCTCACTAGCGGGAGGGGATACGCAGTATTTT.